These 17 T cell receptor beta chains share one sample of origin, sequenced in a study of beta chain features in type 1 diabetes. Sequencing targeted expressed TCRB transcripts, as all isolated RNA had been reverse transcribed. The table came from immunoSEQ multiplex PCR; TCRdb's copy has only in-frame clones and leaves some out. The sample shows about 48,000 clones, about 40% of them seen only once. These receptors have no known antigen. General study points: Among patients with Type 1 diabetes, TCRB CDR3s were moderately but significantly shorter in every one of the four CD4+ subsets.

Sample: Tregs from blood. The receptor set was obtained from a man younger than 40 with type 1 diabetes.

The chain links TRBV28 to TRBJ2-1; D is unclear. Germline CDR1 reads MDHEN; CDR2 reads SYDVKM. The CDR3 has 14 amino acids. Trimming shortened V by 6 bases and J by 2 bases, and 11 bases separated the two germline ends. The CDR3 sequence is CASSPSIPYNEQFF. CDR3 coding DNA: TGTGCCAGCAGCCCCTCTATTCCCTACAATGAGCAGTTCTTC.

There are a few counts of this clone. The J gene is TRBJ2-5, the V gene TRBV10-3; 9 bases are a match to TRBD1. CDR3 size: 13 residues. The J segment lost 1 base and the V segment lost 9 bases, leaving 3 bases of the junction unmatched. The V gene's germline CDR1 is ENHRY and CDR2 SYGVKD. The CDR3 is CAIAGQGQETQYF. For the CDR3, the DNA is TGTGCCATAGCGGGACAGGGCCAAGAGACCCAGTACTTC.

The chain has TRBV7-2 and TRBJ2-5; 8 bases are a match to TRBD2. The J call may be incorrect, as the DNA end agrees better with TRBJ2-7. CDR3 length: 16 residues. CDR1 is SGHTA, CDR2 FQGNSA, per germline. DNA for the CDR3: TGTGCCAGCAGCCCCTCGCGGGAGGAGTATCACTACGAGCAGTACTTC. Translation gives CASSPSREEYHYEQYF.

Comment on this clone: The junction shows a germline mismatch at one end, possibly a read error. The V gene is TRBV7-9, the J gene TRBJ2-7; D is unresolved. The CDR3 sequence is 9 residues long. Germline lookup yields CDR1 SEHNR and CDR2 FQNEAQ (reference sequence). The CDR3 DNA reads as TGTGCCAGCAGCTCCCATCATGACTTC. Translation: CASSSHHDF.

The V gene is TRBV7-9, the J gene TRBJ2-7; 8 nucleotides line up with TRBD1. This CDR3 comprises 14 residues. V gave up 8 bases and J gave up 6 bases; unmatched junction bases: 12. Per germline, CDR1 SEHNR and CDR2 FQNEAQ (reference sequence). Here the CDR3 reads CASDIGTGSLEQYF. The CDR3 region has the DNA TGTGCCAGCGATATAGGGACAGGCTCCCTCGAGCAGTACTTC.

The J gene is TRBJ1-6, the V gene TRBV6-1; D remains ambiguous. From germline, CDR1 is MNHNS and CDR2 SASEGT. The CDR3 length is 14 residues. V lost 6 bases to trimming and J lost 7 bases, with 13 bases between them. CDR3: CASRAQVTNSPLHF. The CDR3 DNA sequence: TGTGCCAGCAGGGCGCAGGTTACCAATTCACCCCTCCACTTT.

V is TRBV29-1 and J is TRBJ2-7; 10 bases match TRBD1. The CDR3 runs to 14 residues. J lost 2 bases, V lost 6 bases, and 7 bases had no gene match. Germline values: CDR1 SQVTM, CDR2 ANQGSEA. The CDR3 region has the DNA TGCAGCGTAGGACAGGGGGGAGCAGCCTACGAGCAGTACTTC. The encoded protein is CSVGQGGAAYEQYF.

The chain is built from TRBV19 and TRBJ2-5; no clear D. V was shortened by 3 bases and J by 5 bases, with 10 bases between the two germline ends. From germline, CDR1 is LNHDA and CDR2 SQIVND (reference sequence). This CDR3 is 13 amino acids long. CDR3 sequence (DNA): TGTGCCAGTAGTATTGGGCAGATGGAGACCCAGTACTTC. This translates into CASSIGQMETQYF.

The rearrangement links TRBV5-1 to TRBJ2-3, with 10 positions matching TRBD2. The length of the CDR3 is 14 residues. Germline V gene lookup returns CDR1 SGHRS and CDR2 YFSETQ. V was pared by 4 bases and J by 2 bases, with 1 base of the junction left unmatched. The DNA for the CDR3 is TGCGCCAGCAGCAGCGGGAGGGCCACAGATACGCAGTATTTT. It yields the protein CASSSGRATDTQYF. Using reference TRBV5-1 and TRBJ2-3 for the parts outside the CDR3, the full variable domain is KAGVTQTPRYLIKTRGQQVTLSCSPISGHRSVSWYQQTPGQGLQFLFEYFSETQRNKGNFPGRFSGRQFSNSRSEMNVSTLELGDSALYLCASSSGRATDTQYFGPGTRLTVL.

The rearrangement uses TRBV5-6 and TRBJ1-2, with D possibly matching TRBD1 (6 bases). This CDR3 contains 13 residues. Trimming left V 0 bases short and J 7 bases short, with 10 bases between. Germline V gene sequence: CDR1 SGHDT, CDR2 YYEEEE. The CDR3 here is CASSLAGAGGYTF. CDR3 bases: TGTGCCAGCAGCTTGGCAGGGGCAGGTGGCTACACCTTC. The full variable domain, its missing parts supplied by reference TRBV5-6 and TRBJ1-2, is DAGVTQSPTHLIKTRGQQVTLRCSPKSGHDTVSWYQQALGQGPQFIFQYYEEEERQRGNFPDRFSGHQFPNYSSELNVNALLLGDSALYLCASSLAGAGGYTFGSGTRLTVV.

V gene TRBV4-2 combines with J gene TRBJ2-1; TRBD2 is a possible D gene (6 bases). Germline CDR1 reads LGHNA; CDR2 reads YNFKEQ. The CDR3 is made up of 14 amino acids. V was trimmed by 1 base and J by 9 bases, leaving 13 bases between them. CDR3 sequence reads: CASSQVGGSGEQFF. Here the CDR3 DNA reads TGTGCCAGCAGCCAAGTTGGGGGGAGTGGTGAGCAGTTCTTC.

V gene TRBV19 combines with J gene TRBJ1-2; TRBD1 agrees at 10 bases. V dropped 1 base and J dropped 8; count of bases not matched to a gene: 4. Germline CDR1 reads LNHDA; CDR2 reads SQIVND (reference sequence). This CDR3 has 14 residues. The CDR3: CASSIAGTGVGYTF. Here the CDR3 DNA reads TGTGCCAGTAGTATAGCCGGGACAGGGGTCGGCTACACCTTC.

The chain couples TRBV6-1 to TRBJ2-2; 9 positions match TRBD2. V trimming: 7 bases; J trimming: 2 bases; junction bases outside the gene matches: 5. Germline V gene data show CDR1 as MNHNS and CDR2 as SASEGT. The CDR3 sequence is 15 residues long. As DNA, the CDR3 is TGTGCCAGCACCCTAGCGGGGCTTAACACCGGGGAGCTGTTTTTT. As protein: CASTLAGLNTGELFF.

The table lists this clone with a few counts. The chain combines TRBV28 with TRBJ1-1; no clear D. The CDR3 is made up of 15 amino acids. V gave up 3 bases and J gave up 0 bases, with 11 bases separating them. Germline V lookup: CDR1 MDHEN, CDR2 SYDVKM. The CDR3 DNA reads TGTGCCAGCAGTTTTTTGACTGTTATGAACACTGAAGCTTTCTTT. Translated, it gives CASSFLTVMNTEAFF. The full variable domain, rest sourced from reference TRBV28 and TRBJ1-1, is DVKVTQSSRYLVKRTGEKVFLECVQDMDHENMFWYRQDPGLGLRLIYFSYDVKMKEKGDIPEGYSVSREKKERFSLILESASTNQTSMYLCASSFLTVMNTEAFFGQGTRLTVV.

This clone showed up just once. J is TRBJ2-7 and V is TRBV18, with 9 positions matching TRBD1. Trimming cost V 3 bases and J 6 bases; bases outside gene matches: 6. Germline-derived CDR1 and CDR2 are KGHSH and LQKENI. This CDR3 is 14 amino acids long. CDR3 DNA sequence: TGTGCCAGCTCACCCCTACAGGGGGCGGGCGAGCAGTACTTC. Translation: CASSPLQGAGEQYF.

This clone was seen a few times. V is TRBV6-5 and J is TRBJ2-2; TRBD1 aligns across 8 bases. This CDR3 is 16 amino acids long. Germline V CDR1 and CDR2: MNHEY, SVGAGI. The ends lost 1 base at V and 6 bases at J; junction bases unmatched: 7. The CDR3 sequence is CASSYYTDRAAGELFF. The DNA of the CDR3 is TGTGCCAGCAGTTACTATACGGACAGGGCGGCCGGGGAGCTGTTTTTT.

This clone was observed a few times. The chain joins TRBV11-2 to TRBJ1-2; D is possibly TRBD1 (5 bases). Trimming took off 3 bases at V and 3 bases at J, with 5 bases between the two ends. CDR1 and CDR2 from the germline V gene are SGHAT and FQNNGV. This CDR3 spans 12 amino acids. The CDR3 sequence: CASSFRDYGYTF. The CDR3 DNA sequence: TGTGCCAGCAGCTTCAGGGACTATGGCTACACCTTC.